The next 11 T cell receptor beta chains were all read from a single sample in a study of cytomegalovirus exposure and HLA in healthy donors. The primer mix had 60 Vbeta and 13 Jbeta primers. TCRdb's copy holds only in-frame clones and misses some; the assay was immunoSEQ multiplex PCR. Of around 89,000 clones listed, 81% were seen once; the top ten hold 1% to 1.5%. Sample: PBMCs. These receptor sequences come from a girl aged 2 to 9 in good health and CMV-seropositive.

The DNA for the CDR3 is TGCGCCAGCAGCCAAGCAAAGGACAGATCCTACAATGAGCAGTTCTTC. This translates into CASSQAKDRSYNEQFF. This chain links TRBV4-1 with TRBJ2-1; possible D gene TRBD1, 6 bases. The CDR3 loop spans 16 amino acids. V lost 1 base and J lost 1, with 11 bases in between. The V gene's germline CDR1 is MGHRA and CDR2 YSYEKL.

The chain carries TRBV10-3 and TRBJ2-3; D may be TRBD2 (6 bases). The germline CDR1 and CDR2 sequences are ENHRY and SYGVKD. V was pared by 0 bases and J by 7 bases, with 17 bases between. The length of the CDR3 is 16 residues. The CDR3 spells CAISESMRDVLYTQYF. Written as DNA, the CDR3 is TGTGCCATCAGTGAGTCGATGCGGGATGTTCTATATACGCAGTATTTT.

This chain links TRBV6-1 with TRBJ2-7; D is perhaps TRBD1 (5 bases). The CDR3 consists of 12 residues. The V and J ends lost 7 bases and 1 base respectively, with 8 bases between them. CDR1 MNHNS and CDR2 SASEGT come from the germline V gene. The CDR3 DNA is TGTGCCAGCACCAGGGTTTCCTACGAGCAGTACTTC. Its translation is CASTRVSYEQYF.

The rearrangement links TRBV6-5 to TRBJ1-3; unclear D gene. Germline CDR1 and CDR2: MNHEY and SVGAGI. The CDR3 has 15 residues. The V and J ends lost 0 bases and 0 bases respectively, with 6 bases between them. CDR3: CASSYSGPSGNTIYF. The CDR3 region has the DNA TGTGCCAGCAGTTACTCTGGCCCCTCTGGAAACACCATATATTTT.

This clone showed up just once. The J gene is TRBJ2-7, the V gene TRBV4-3; 11 bases match TRBD2. From germline, CDR1 is LGHNA and CDR2 YSLEER. This CDR3 contains 18 residues. The J segment lost 0 bases and the V segment lost 4 bases, leaving 11 bases of the junction unmatched. In nucleotides, the CDR3 is TGCGCCAGCAGCCCCACGGACACTAGCGGGAGTCCCTCCTACGAGCAGTACTTC. This gives the protein CASSPTDTSGSPSYEQYF.

The J gene is TRBJ1-1, the V gene TRBV5-4; D ambiguous. Germline assignment: CDR1 SGHNT and CDR2 YYREEE (reference sequence). The CDR3 totals 14 residues. V lost 4 bases, J lost 2 bases, and 12 bases lay in between. CDR3 sequence (DNA): TGTGCCAGCAGCGCTCGACAAATTAACACTGAAGCTTTCTTT. Translation gives CASSARQINTEAFF.

V gene TRBV28 combines with J gene TRBJ2-7; 7 positions match TRBD1. After removal of 3 bases from V and 0 bases from J, the junction contained 8 bases not matched to a gene. The CDR3 covers 16 residues. CDR1 is MDHEN, CDR2 SYDVKM, per germline. The CDR3 loop reads CASSFSPQGFSYEQYF. CDR3 DNA sequence: TGTGCCAGCAGTTTTAGCCCACAGGGGTTCTCCTACGAGCAGTACTTC.

The chain links TRBV7-6 to TRBJ1-6; 7 bases fit TRBD1. V dropped 5 bases and J dropped 8; count of bases not matched to a gene: 6. This CDR3 has 14 amino acids. Germline V gives CDR1 SGHVS, CDR2 FNYEAQ. CDR3 DNA: TGTGCCAGCAGCCCCGGACAGGTCGATTCACCCCTCCACTTT. Protein product: CASSPGQVDSPLHF.

The chain recombines TRBV6-6 with TRBJ2-4; possibly TRBD1 for D (6 bases). Trimming pared 5 bases from V and 7 bases from J, leaving 9 bases between. Looked up from germline, CDR1 is MNHNY and CDR2 is SVGAGI (reference sequence). CDR3 size: 12 residues. This CDR3 is CASSKGQNIQYF. Written as DNA, the CDR3 is TGTGCCAGCAGTAAAGGACAGAACATTCAGTACTTC.

The CDR3 loop reads CASSLRDMWANEQYF. For the CDR3, the DNA is TGTGCCAGCAGCCTAAGGGACATGTGGGCCAATGAGCAGTACTTC. J is TRBJ2-7 and V is TRBV28; TRBD1 might be the D (6 bases). V was cut by 6 bases and J by 7 bases, with 22 bases left in between. CDR1 and CDR2 (germline): MDHEN, SYDVKM. This CDR3 comprises 15 residues.

The chain combines TRBV6-5 with TRBJ1-3; D not certain. Trimming left V 7 bases short and J 6 bases short, with 7 bases between. The CDR3 contains 11 residues. Germline V gene data show CDR1 as MNHEY and CDR2 as SVGAGI. The CDR3 DNA follows: TGTGCCAGCACCAGCGAAAACACCATATATTTT. It translates to CASTSENTIYF.